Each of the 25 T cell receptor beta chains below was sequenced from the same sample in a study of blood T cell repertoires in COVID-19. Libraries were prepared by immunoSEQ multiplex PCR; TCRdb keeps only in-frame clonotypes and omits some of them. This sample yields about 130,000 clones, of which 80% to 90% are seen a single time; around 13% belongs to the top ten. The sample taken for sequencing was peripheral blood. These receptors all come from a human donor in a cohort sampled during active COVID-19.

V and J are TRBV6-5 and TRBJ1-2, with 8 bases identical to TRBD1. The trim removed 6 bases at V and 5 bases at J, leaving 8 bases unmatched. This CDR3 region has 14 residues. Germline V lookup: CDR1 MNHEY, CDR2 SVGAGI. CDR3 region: CASRAGGSFYGYTF. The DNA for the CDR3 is TGTGCCAGCAGAGCAGGGGGCTCGTTTTATGGCTACACCTTC.

In DNA form, the CDR3 reads TGCAGCGCCTCCCGGACAGGGGGAAAATACGAGCAGTACTTC. This gives the protein CSASRTGGKYEQYF. The genes are TRBV29-1 and TRBJ2-7; TRBD1 agrees at 10 bases. Unmatched junction bases numbered 10, after V lost 7 bases and J lost 4 bases. Germline CDR1 is SQVTM and CDR2 is ANQGSEA. This CDR3 contains 14 residues.

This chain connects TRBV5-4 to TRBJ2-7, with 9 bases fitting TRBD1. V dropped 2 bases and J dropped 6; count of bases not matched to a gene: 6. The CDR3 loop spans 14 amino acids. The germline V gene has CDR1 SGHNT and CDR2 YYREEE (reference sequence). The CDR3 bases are TGTGCCAGCAGCTTTTCACAGGGGGCCGGCGAGCAGTACTTC. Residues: CASSFSQGAGEQYF.

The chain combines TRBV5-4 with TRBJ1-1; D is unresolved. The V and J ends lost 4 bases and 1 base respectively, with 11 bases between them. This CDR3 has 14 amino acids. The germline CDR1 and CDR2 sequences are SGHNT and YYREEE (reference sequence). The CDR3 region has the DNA TGTGCCAGCAGCGCCGACCGGGGGAACACTGAAGCTTTCTTT. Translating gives CASSADRGNTEAFF.

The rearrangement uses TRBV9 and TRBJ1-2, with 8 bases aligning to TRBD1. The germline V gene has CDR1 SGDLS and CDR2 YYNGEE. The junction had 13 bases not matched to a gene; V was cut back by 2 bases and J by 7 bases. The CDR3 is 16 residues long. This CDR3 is CASSVGTGFWGAGYTF. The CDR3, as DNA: TGTGCCAGCAGCGTCGGGACAGGATTCTGGGGGGCTGGCTACACCTTC.

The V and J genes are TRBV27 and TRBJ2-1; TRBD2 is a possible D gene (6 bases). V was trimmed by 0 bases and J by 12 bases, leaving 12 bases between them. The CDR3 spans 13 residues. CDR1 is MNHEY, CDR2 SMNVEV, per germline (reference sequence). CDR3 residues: CASSLSPGGRQFF. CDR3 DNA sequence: TGTGCCAGCAGTTTATCCCCCGGGGGTCGGCAGTTCTTC.

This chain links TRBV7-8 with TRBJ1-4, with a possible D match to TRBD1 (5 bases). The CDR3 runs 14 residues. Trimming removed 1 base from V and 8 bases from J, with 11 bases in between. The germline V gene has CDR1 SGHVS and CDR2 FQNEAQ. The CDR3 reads CASSLGQGGEKLFF. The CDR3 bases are TGTGCCAGCAGCTTAGGGCAGGGTGGCGAAAAACTGTTTTTT.

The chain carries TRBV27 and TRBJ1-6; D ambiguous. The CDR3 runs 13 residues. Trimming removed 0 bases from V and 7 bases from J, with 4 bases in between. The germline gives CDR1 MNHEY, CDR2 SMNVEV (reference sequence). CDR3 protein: CASSLSRNSPLHF. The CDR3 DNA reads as TGTGCCAGCAGTTTATCGAGGAATTCACCCCTCCACTTT.

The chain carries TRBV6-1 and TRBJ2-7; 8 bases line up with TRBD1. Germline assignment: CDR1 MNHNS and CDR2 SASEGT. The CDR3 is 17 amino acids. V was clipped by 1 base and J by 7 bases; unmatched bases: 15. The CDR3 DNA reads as TGTGCCAGCAGTGAAGGCGTTGGGACAGGTCGTGTTGGGGAGCAGTACTTC. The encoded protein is CASSEGVGTGRVGEQYF.

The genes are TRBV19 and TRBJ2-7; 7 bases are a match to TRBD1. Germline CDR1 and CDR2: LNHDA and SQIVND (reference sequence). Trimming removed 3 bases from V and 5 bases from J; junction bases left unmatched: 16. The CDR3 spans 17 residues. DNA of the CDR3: TGTGCCAGTAGTATTAATAAGTATAGGACAGGAGTGGACGAGCAGTACTTC. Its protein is CASSINKYRTGVDEQYF.

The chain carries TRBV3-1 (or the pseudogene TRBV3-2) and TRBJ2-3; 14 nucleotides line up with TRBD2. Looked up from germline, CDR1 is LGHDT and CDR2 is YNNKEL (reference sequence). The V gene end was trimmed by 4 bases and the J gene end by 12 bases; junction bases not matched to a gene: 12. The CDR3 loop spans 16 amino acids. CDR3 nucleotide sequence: TGTGCCAGCAGCCGAACTACCGGGACTAGCGGGGGCCGTCAGTATTTT. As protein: CASSRTTGTSGGRQYF.

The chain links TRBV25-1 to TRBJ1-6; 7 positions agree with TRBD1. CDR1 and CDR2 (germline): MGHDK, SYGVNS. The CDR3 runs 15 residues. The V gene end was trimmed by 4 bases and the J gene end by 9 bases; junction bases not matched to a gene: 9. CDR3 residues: CASSATGSRASPLHF. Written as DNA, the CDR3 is TGTGCCAGCAGTGCGACAGGGAGTCGGGCTTCACCCCTCCACTTT.

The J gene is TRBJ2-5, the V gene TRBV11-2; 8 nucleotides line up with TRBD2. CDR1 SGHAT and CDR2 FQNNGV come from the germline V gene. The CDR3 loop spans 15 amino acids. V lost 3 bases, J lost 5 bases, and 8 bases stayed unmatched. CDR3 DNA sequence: TGTGCCAGCAGCTTTAGGACTAGCTATACCGAGACCCAGTACTTC. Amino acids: CASSFRTSYTETQYF.

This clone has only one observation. CDR3 region: CSVARASSYEQYF. DNA of the CDR3: TGCAGCGTTGCGAGGGCTAGCTCCTACGAGCAGTACTTC. The chain combines TRBV29-1 with TRBJ2-7, with D perhaps TRBD2 (5 bases). The germline CDR1 and CDR2 sequences are SQVTM and ANQGSEA. Trimming took off 4 bases at V and 0 bases at J, with 10 bases between the two ends. The CDR3 covers 13 residues.

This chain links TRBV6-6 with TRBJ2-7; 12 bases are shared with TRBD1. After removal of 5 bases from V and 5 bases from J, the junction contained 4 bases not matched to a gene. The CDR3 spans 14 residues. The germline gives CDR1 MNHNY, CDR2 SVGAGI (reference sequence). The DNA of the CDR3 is TGTGCCAGCAGTCGGGACAGGGGGCTGGACGAGCAGTACTTC. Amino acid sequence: CASSRDRGLDEQYF.

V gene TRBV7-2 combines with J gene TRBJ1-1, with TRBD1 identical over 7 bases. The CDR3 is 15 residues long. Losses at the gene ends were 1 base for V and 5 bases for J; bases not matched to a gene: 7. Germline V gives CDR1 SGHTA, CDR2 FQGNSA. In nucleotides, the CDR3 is TGTGCCAGCAGCTTAGAGGCAGGGGGGTTAACTGAAGCTTTCTTT. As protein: CASSLEAGGLTEAFF.

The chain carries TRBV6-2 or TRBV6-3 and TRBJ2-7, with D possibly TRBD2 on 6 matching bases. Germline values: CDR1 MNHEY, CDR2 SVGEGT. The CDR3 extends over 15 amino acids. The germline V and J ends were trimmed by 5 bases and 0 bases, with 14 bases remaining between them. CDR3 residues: CASSRQSGGSYEQYF. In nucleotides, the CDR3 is TGTGCCAGCAGTCGACAGTCCGGGGGCTCCTACGAGCAGTACTTC.

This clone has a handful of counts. The CDR3 region has the DNA TGCAGCGTTGGGGACAGAGCTCATGGCTACACCTTC. Translated: CSVGDRAHGYTF. This chain joins TRBV29-1 and TRBJ1-2; 7 bases are a match to TRBD1. Trimming took 4 bases from V and 6 from J; bases not matched to a gene: 5. Germline values: CDR1 SQVTM, CDR2 ANQGSEA. The CDR3 is 12 residues long.

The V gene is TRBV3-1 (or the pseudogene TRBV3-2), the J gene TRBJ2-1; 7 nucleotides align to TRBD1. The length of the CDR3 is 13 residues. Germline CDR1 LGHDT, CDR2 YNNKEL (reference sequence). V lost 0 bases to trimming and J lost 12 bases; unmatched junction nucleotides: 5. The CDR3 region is CASSQEGTVGQFF. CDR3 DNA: TGTGCCAGCAGCCAAGAGGGGACAGTTGGGCAGTTCTTC.

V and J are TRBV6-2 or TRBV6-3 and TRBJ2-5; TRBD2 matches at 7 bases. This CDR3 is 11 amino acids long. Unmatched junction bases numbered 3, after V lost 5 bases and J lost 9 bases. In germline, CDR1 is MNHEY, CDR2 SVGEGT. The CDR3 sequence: CASSGGGAQYF. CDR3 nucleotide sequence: TGTGCCAGCAGTGGGGGGGGAGCCCAGTACTTC.

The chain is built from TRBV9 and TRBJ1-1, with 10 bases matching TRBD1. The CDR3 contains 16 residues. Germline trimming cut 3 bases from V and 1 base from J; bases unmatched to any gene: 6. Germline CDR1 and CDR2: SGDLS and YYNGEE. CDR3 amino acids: CASSETGGLGNTEAFF. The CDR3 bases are TGTGCCAGCAGCGAGACAGGGGGCTTGGGGAACACTGAAGCTTTCTTT.

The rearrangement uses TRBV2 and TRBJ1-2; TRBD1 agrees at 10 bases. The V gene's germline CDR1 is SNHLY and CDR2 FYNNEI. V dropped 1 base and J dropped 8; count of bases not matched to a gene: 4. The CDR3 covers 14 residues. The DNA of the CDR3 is TGTGCCAGCAGTGAAGGGGACAGGGGAGGAGGCTACACCTTC. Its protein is CASSEGDRGGGYTF.

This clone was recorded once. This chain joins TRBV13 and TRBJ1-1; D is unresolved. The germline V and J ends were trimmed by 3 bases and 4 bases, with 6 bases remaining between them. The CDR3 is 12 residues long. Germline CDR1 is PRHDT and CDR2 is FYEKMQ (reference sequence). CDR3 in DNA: TGTGCCAGCAGCTTTGGCAGCACTGAAGCTTTCTTT. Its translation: CASSFGSTEAFF.

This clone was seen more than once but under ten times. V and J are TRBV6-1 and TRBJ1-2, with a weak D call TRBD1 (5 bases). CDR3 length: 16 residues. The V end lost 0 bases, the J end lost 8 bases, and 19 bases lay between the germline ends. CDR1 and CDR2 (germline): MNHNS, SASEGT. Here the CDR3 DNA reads TGTGCCAGCAGTGAAGCGTCGGAGCAGGGACGGGGGGGCTACACCTTC. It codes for CASSEASEQGRGGYTF.

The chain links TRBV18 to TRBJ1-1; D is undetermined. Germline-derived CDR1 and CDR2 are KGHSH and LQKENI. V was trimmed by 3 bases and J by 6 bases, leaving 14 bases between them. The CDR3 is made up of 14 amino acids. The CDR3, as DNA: TGTGCCAGCTCACCGCCCGGGGTCCTGGCTGAAGCTTTCTTT. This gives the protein CASSPPGVLAEAFF.